This T cell receptor beta chain was observed in a study of graft-versus-host responses after intestinal transplantation. As for this clone: Its antigen remains unknown.

Study conclusions and caveats: GvH clonotypes were identified within recipient marrow, with a subset emerging first in ileum or blood.

Clones were read by immunoSEQ multiplex PCR, and TCRdb kept only the in-frame ones, dropping some. The table lists about 54,000 clones, 75% to 95% of them singletons. The specimen was PBMCs, collected 662 days after intestinal transplant. The receptor's source is a human patient who received an intestinal transplant, so some T cells may come from the graft donor.

The CDR3 is CASSPWGEGMNTEAFF. DNA of the CDR3: TGTGCCAGCTCACCATGGGGAGAGGGCATGAACACTGAAGCTTTCTTT. This rearrangement joins TRBV18 to TRBJ1-1; D is undetermined. The CDR3 runs to 16 residues. V was pared by 2 bases and J by 0 bases, with 13 bases between. Germline V gene data show CDR1 as KGHSH and CDR2 as LQKENI.